The entry that follows covers one TCR beta chain sequence. Its recognized antigen is unknown. No base qualities exist here, and no much larger clone lies one base off it. This sample stems from a study of identical twins (dated by TCRdb to 2015 to 2016). With respect to the entire study: The study deep-sequenced TCR alpha and beta repertoires from monozygotic twins, unrelated adults of various ages and cord blood to test whether fetal clonotypes persist. To rule out contamination, the twin experiments were replicated at different times with different library preparation protocols. Points the paper makes about the study in general: Because the same donors could not be followed over many years, the conclusions depended on cross-sectional statistical analysis. Abundant cord blood beta clonotypes had fewer insertions, young adult naive repertoires showed a similar but weaker trend, and memory repertoires showed no such trend. Invariant T cells such as MAIT and iNKT could partly confound zero-insertion analyses, though diverse VJ usage argued against this for most clonotypes. Compared with coincidental sharing between unrelated individuals, an excess of low generation-probability sequences was observed among out-of-frame TCR alpha sequences shared between twins. Out-of-frame TCR alpha sharing in monozygotic twins was systematically underestimated by recombination models, whereas sharing between unrelated individuals was in agreement with the recombination models. In beta out-of-frame sequences, excess twin sharing was weaker, because having fewer shared sequences lowered the signal-to-noise ratio.

Receptors were amplified or captured by 5' RACE. The sequencer listed for this sample is Illumina HiSeq 2000. Template switching introduced a universal primer binding site; the final cDNA contained a unique molecular identifier, enabling accurate counting of TCR cDNA molecules. First-strand cDNA for TCR alpha and beta chains was synthesized from specific primers in the conserved constant-segment region. To control for contamination, every cDNA library was double barcoded, receiving both a SMART-Mk sample barcode and Illumina barcodes. TruSeq adapter sequences along with Illumina sample barcodes were introduced in two successive PCR steps. The TCR alpha and beta cDNA libraries were sequenced on the Illumina HiSeq platform using custom primers. In the authors' own workflow: MiGEC was used to process raw reads and extract unique molecular identifiers, and MiXCR was used to find CDR3 positions. Recombination models were inferred per individual with the repgenHMM and IGoR tools using an EM algorithm. The analysis of shared clonotypes was done with the tcR package in R, with sharing normalized by the product of cloneset sizes. Out-of-frame nonproductive sequences were analyzed to study raw recombination free of thymic and clonal selection effects. The public reads were quality trimmed at Q25 with fastp and then assembled into clones with MiXCR by TCRdb, keeping productive beta chains. Each CDR3 protein gets just one entry, which takes the most common genes and DNA from the rows behind it. It is TCRdb's table, rather than the study itself, that gives the V and J calls and clone size. In all, the sample holds some 440,000 distinct CDR3 sequences, and 20% to 30% of those were seen once. Together, the top ten hold just under 3% of the sample.

According to the germline V gene, CDR1 reads MNHEY and CDR2 reads SVGAGI. Counted from cysteine to phenylalanine, this CDR3 has 16 amino acids. CDR3 DNA is the only sequence kept; it has 48 bases, read in frame from the first base. V and J lose 0 bases and 7 bases, and a span of 16 bases separates them. Every donor was a healthy Caucasian. Three pairs of female monozygotic twins, all aged roughly 18 to 29 years, were included in the twin cohort. Positive isolation kits from Invitrogen were used to isolate CD4+ and CD8+ T cell populations. Separately, the same data were catalogued under a study of T cells expressing NK-cell markers. From the second report: Three sorted T-cell subsets (CD3+CD56+NKG2C+, CD3+CD56+NKG2C- and CD3+CD56-NKG2C+) from roughly 8 donors had their TCR beta-chain repertoires profiled. Seven of the eight sequenced donors were HCMV-seropositive and one was HCMV-seronegative. In several experiments an anti-gammadeltaTCR antibody was added to restrict sorting to alphabetaTCR-expressing T cells. In six donors, the dominant CD3+CD56+NKG2C+ clonotypes were among the top 10 CD8+ clonotypes and accounted for roughly 1.0-8% of CD8+ T cells. Those dominant clonotypes were again the most abundant among CD3+CD56-NKG2C+ cells in a few donors, at roughly 25-65%. It remained unclear whether the expanded NKG2C-expressing T cell clones were specific for HCMV antigens. All eight donors whose samples were sequenced were randomly selected healthy volunteers, three of them men and five women. A commercial ELISA kit detecting HCMV-specific IgG in serum was used to determine HCMV serostatus. Reads were demultiplexed and grouped by UMI with MIGEC, and clonotypes were assembled and quantified with MiTCR. Only TCR cDNA sequences supported by at least two reads were kept to exclude erroneous sequences. The tcR package was used for downstream repertoire analysis, and clonotypes were matched between fractions using CDR3 nucleotide sequence together with V segment. VDJmatch was used to annotate antigen specificity against VDJdb, with one amino acid substitution in CDR3 allowed.

The chain is made from TRBV6-5 and TRBJ2-1; no D segment can be confidently identified. This receptor was taken from a woman younger than 30 in good health. Source material: CD4+ T cells sorted from blood. The CDR3 amino acid sequence is: CASSYSARSHGNEQFF. In nucleotides, the sequence is TGTGCCAGCAGTTACTCGGCGCGGAGCCACGGAAATGAGCAGTTCTTC.